This T cell receptor beta chain was observed in a study of T cells in Graves' hyperthyroidism and ophthalmopathy (dated by TCRdb to the late 2010s). About the investigation overall: Peripheral blood samples were taken at the time of initial diagnosis, prior to any treatment. To identify TCR V-J signatures that set the groups apart, the researchers used a discovery cohort of 90 to 100 patients, made up of some 41 with Graves' ophthalmopathy and 57 with stable Graves' hyperthyroidism. Prospective prediction of ophthalmopathy was tested in an independent validation cohort of 18 to 20 hyperthyroidism patients and 17 patients who later progressed to ophthalmopathy. The approximately 95 discovery patients were divided at random into training and test sets in a 7:3 ratio. The study also compared thyroid tissue and blood T-cell repertoires from a handful of Graves' hyperthyroidism patients. Following sampling, methimazole starting at 30 mg daily was given to hyperthyroidism patients, and high-dose intravenous methylprednisolone was given to ophthalmopathy patients. According to the paper, TCR Vbeta CDR3 sequencing was carried out on 135 peripheral blood samples, which came from some 41 ophthalmopathy, some 73 hyperthyroidism and approximately 17 progressor patients. Study-level results and caveats: A model built on a 13 V-J signature distinguished ophthalmopathy from stable hyperthyroidism, reaching 85% to 90% sensitivity and about 81% specificity in cross-validation and 80%/75% in testing. Sample size was not statistically predetermined, and investigators were not blinded to group allocation. Most expanded thyroid clonotypes (frequency above 0.001) were also detected in blood, a finding suggesting that blood repertoires may reflect thyroid immune responses. In validation, progression to ophthalmopathy was predicted by the model with approximately 67% sensitivity and under 85% specificity, a median of roughly six months before onset.

The TCR beta CDR3 regions were amplified from the RNA transcripts. For the first round of RT-PCR on the TCR CDR3, the HTBI primer set was used together with the Qiagen OneStep RT-PCR kit. Libraries were constructed in a second round of multiplex PCR, after which size selection and purification were performed. Sequencing of the libraries was done on an Illumina HiSeq2000 using paired-end 100 bp reads. Concerning the study's data processing: SOAPnuke was used to process the raw data, removing reads that contained adapters or uncalled bases, had a mean Phred below 15, or lacked an exact match to the constant primer or identifier. High-quality paired reads were merged with COPE v1.2.5, and unique nucleotide sequences were defined as clonotypes. MiTCR v1.1 was used to align clonotypes to the IMGT TRBV, TRBD and TRBJ reference segments. Only V-J combinations with frequency above 0.0001, covering about 99% of repertoires, were analysed. The TCS score was defined as the ratio of F50 (clonal expansion) to E x V (chaos), calculated using BLOSUM62-based TCRdist between CDR3 peptides within each V-J. Welch's t-statistics and random forest reduced roughly 530 V-J features to roughly 13, which were used in a naive Bayes classifier (R e1071). TCRdb passed the public sequencing reads through fastp at Q25 and MiXCR, retaining productive beta sequences. Each entry merges the rows of one CDR3 protein and shows their most common DNA and genes. The V and J calls come from TCRdb's annotation, not from the publication. Recorded for this sample are a few hundred thousand distinct CDR3 sequences; roughly 12% of them occurred a single time. The biggest ten clones account for about a fifth of the sample.

This clonotype came up many times. Its recognized antigen is unknown. No base quality information exists; no much larger clone differs at one position. For CDR1 and CDR2, the germline V gene (reference sequence) lists MNHEY and SMNVEV. The CDR3 goes from the cysteine to the phenylalanine over 14 residues. The DNA shown is the 42-base CDR3, in frame from base 1. V and J lose 7 bases and 5 bases, and a span of 17 bases separates them. Hyperthyroidism patients were aged 18 to 65 years and newly diagnosed, with disease duration of less than 2 months. Exclusion was applied to patients with uncontrolled infections, other autoimmune diseases, pregnancy or lactation. Diagnoses relied on clinical symptoms, serum thyroxine and TRAb, thyroid ultrasound and orbital computed tomography. Blood from progressor patients was drawn when they were first diagnosed with hyperthyroidism, before any ophthalmopathy symptoms appeared. PBMCs were isolated from more than 9 ml of fresh peripheral blood by Ficoll-Paque density gradient centrifugation. Progressor patients were defined as those initially diagnosed with Graves' hyperthyroidism in whom ophthalmopathy developed during follow-up. Total RNA was extracted using Trizol reagent, and RNA quality was assessed on an Agilent 2100 Bioanalyzer.

The chain couples TRBV27 to TRBJ1-1; tentative D gene TRBD1, with 5 bases matching. The sequenced sample was blood. This TCR came from a man aged 25 to 45 with Graves' hyperthyroidism that later progressed to Graves' ophthalmopathy. Here the CDR3 is given as CASTPAGERTEAFF. The DNA sequence reads TGTGCCAGCACCCCAGCGGGGGAGAGGACTGAAGCTTTCTTT.